Listed below are T cell receptor beta chains from one sample, sequenced in a study of sequential checkpoint blockade in melanoma. Using immunoSEQ multiplex PCR, the repertoire was profiled, and TCRdb retains in-frame clones only, with some absent. This table holds around 30,000 clones, more than 65% found once. The sample here was CD8+ T cells sorted from blood (inferred from file names), taken from a patient given nivolumab and ipilimumab in sequence. The receptors shown here come from a human donor with melanoma. Both conserved end residues are part of each CDR3. D genes are given only for firm matches. Expanded clones are given a class, and other clones once, few, many or no size at all.

-	-	TRBJ2-7	TRBV14	TGTGCCAGCAGCCAAGTTATCGGTTACGAGCAGTACTTC	CASSQVIGYEQYF
few	TRBD1	TRBJ1-2	TRBV27	TGTGCCAGCAGACCCAGGGGGTTCTATGGCTACACCTTC	CASRPRGFYGYTF
-	-	TRBJ1-4	TRBV6-5	TGTGCCAGCAGTTCACAGTTCAATGAAAAACTGTTTTTT	CASSSQFNEKLFF
-	TRBD1	TRBJ2-1	TRBV13	TGTGCCAGCATTGGGACAGGGGATAGGGATGAGCAGTTCTTC	CASIGTGDRDEQFF
-	-	TRBJ1-5	TRBV7-9	TGTGCCAGCAGCTTAGAGGGACATAGGAATCAGCCCCAGCATTTT	CASSLEGHRNQPQHF
-	-	TRBJ2-1	TRBV7-9	TGTGCCAGCAGCTTAGTGGTGACAGCTTCTCGGGAGCAGTTCTTC	CASSLVVTASREQFF
-	-	TRBJ1-2	TRBV27	TGTGCCAGCAGCCACCGGACAGACTATGGCTACACCTTC	CASSHRTDYGYTF
few	-	TRBJ1-4	TRBV7-9	TGTGCCAGCAGCTTAGACAGGGTGAAGCTGTTTTTT	CASSLDRVKLFF
-	-	TRBJ1-2	TRBV6-1	TGTGCCAGCAGTGAAGTTCCAGGGCCGCGGTATGGCTACACCTTC	CASSEVPGPRYGYTF
-	-	TRBJ2-7	TRBV20-1	TGCAGTGCTAGAGGAGGGAGCGAGCAGTACTTC	CSARGGSEQYF
-	TRBD1	TRBJ2-7	TRBV2	TGTGCTTACGGACAGGGCTCAAACGAGCAGTACTTC	CAYGQGSNEQYF
-	-	TRBJ1-2	TRBV28	TGTGCCAGCACCCCCCCCCGGGGGGCCAACACCTTC	CASTPPRGANTF
-	-	TRBJ2-7	TRBV6-6	TGTGCCAGCCTGACAGGTAGCTCCTACGAGCAGTACTTC	CASLTGSSYEQYF
-	-	TRBJ1-5	TRBV30	TGTGCCTGGAGTGTATCGGTTGAGCCCCAGCATTTT	CAWSVSVEPQHF
-	-	TRBJ2-7	TRBV6-5	TGTGCCAGCAGTTACTCGATGGGGCAGGAAACCTACGAGCAGTACTTC	CASSYSMGQETYEQYF
-	-	TRBJ2-2	TRBV6-5	TGTGCCAGCAGTACCACAGGGATCACCGGGGAGCTGTTTTTT	CASSTTGITGELFF
-	TRBD1	TRBJ1-3	TRBV5-4	TGTGCCAGCAGCTTGGGGGGACAGGTTAACTCTGGAAACACCATATATTTT	CASSLGGQVNSGNTIYF
once	-	TRBJ2-1	TRBV9	TGTGCCAGCAGCGTAGATACCCTCCGGGGCAATGAGCAGTTCTTC	CASSVDTLRGNEQFF
-	-	TRBJ1-5	TRBV7-8	TGTGCCAGCAGCTCCGGACAGTCGCAGCCCCAGCATTTT	CASSSGQSQPQHF
-	-	TRBJ1-4	TRBV6-6	TGTGCCAGCAGACAGGCGCCGAATGAAAAACTGTTTTTT	CASRQAPNEKLFF
-	-	TRBJ1-1	TRBV9	TGTGCCAGCAGCCTTGGCCCAAGCGCATGGAACACTGAAGCTTTCTTT	CASSLGPSAWNTEAFF
-	-	TRBJ2-3	TRBV27	TGTGCCAGCGGCAAGGGAGCCCTTACGCAGTATTTT	CASGKGALTQYF
-	-	TRBJ1-4	TRBV28	TGTGCCAGCAGTTCCGGATTTCTCGGTGAGGGAGAAAAACTGTTTTTT	CASSSGFLGEGEKLFF
few	-	TRBJ2-2	TRBV14	TGTGCCAGCAGCCCACTCTTAAGGGGGACCGGGGAGCTGTTTTTT	CASSPLLRGTGELFF
-	-	TRBJ1-1	TRBV5-1	TGCGCCAGCAGCTTGGGGGCCCGGGGGAGGTTGACTGAAGCTTTCTTT	CASSLGARGRLTEAFF
-	-	TRBJ1-5	TRBV19	TGTGCCAGTAGTATCCTGGCGGGCAATCAGCCCCAGCATTTT	CASSILAGNQPQHF
few	-	TRBJ2-7	TRBV28	TGTGCCAGCAGTTTGCCATCGCCTGCGGACTACGAGCAGTACTTC	CASSLPSPADYEQYF
-	TRBD2	TRBJ2-1	TRBV2	TGTGCCAGCAGCCGACTAGCGGGAGGCTCCTACAATGAGCAGTTCTTC	CASSRLAGGSYNEQFF
-	TRBD1	TRBJ1-2	TRBV7-2	TGTGCCAGCAGCCCCTTGGACAGGGTGCCGTTGGACTATGGCTACACCTTC	CASSPLDRVPLDYGYTF
-	-	TRBJ2-3	TRBV9	TGTGCCAGCCGCATGGTTCCCGGTGGCACAGATACGCAGTATTTT	CASRMVPGGTDTQYF
-	TRBD1	TRBJ2-7	TRBV19	TGTGCCAGTAGTACCCCTCCGGGACAGCGAACCTACGAGCAGTACTTC	CASSTPPGQRTYEQYF
-	TRBD2	TRBJ2-7	TRBV9	TGTGCCAGCAGCCCCAGCGGCGGGAGTACGTACGAGCAGTACTTC	CASSPSGGSTYEQYF
-	TRBD2	TRBJ2-1	TRBV27	TGTGCCAGCAGTTTATTTGGGACTAGCAGGCCCAATGAGCAGTTCTTC	CASSLFGTSRPNEQFF
-	-	TRBJ2-7	TRBV2	TGTGCCAGTTCGGACACCTTCTACGAGCAGTACTTC	CASSDTFYEQYF
medium-sized	-	TRBJ2-1	TRBV12-2	TGTGCAAGTCGCTTAGTCTGCGGACTAGCGGGGAAGAGCTCCTACAATGAGCAGTTCTTC	CASRLVCGLAGKSSYNEQFF
once	TRBD2	TRBJ2-1	TRBV13	TGTGCCAGCACCAGCGGGAGGGCCATTGGTGAGCAGTTCTTC	CASTSGRAIGEQFF
-	-	TRBJ2-1	TRBV19	TGTGCCAGTAGTTTACAGGGGGGGTGGTATGAGCAGTTCTTC	CASSLQGGWYEQFF
few	TRBD1	TRBJ2-7	TRBV14	TGTGCCAGCAGCCAACGCACAGGGGGTTCCTTCTACGAGCAGTACTTC	CASSQRTGGSFYEQYF
-	TRBD2	TRBJ2-7	TRBV2	TGTGCCAGCAGTGATCTACCGGGACTAGCGGGCGACGAGCAGTACTTC	CASSDLPGLAGDEQYF
-	TRBD2	TRBJ2-1	TRBV28	TGTGCCAGCAAGGGCGGGCGGGAGGATAGGAATGAGCAGTTCTTC	CASKGGREDRNEQFF
-	TRBD2	TRBJ2-7	TRBV28	TGTGCCAGCAGCTGGACTAGTGAATTTACCTACTCCTACGAGCAGTACTTC	CASSWTSEFTYSYEQYF
few	TRBD2	TRBJ2-3	TRBV30	TGTGCCTGGACCCTCAAGCTAGCGGGGCATACGCAGTATTTT	CAWTLKLAGHTQYF
-	-	TRBJ1-1	TRBV6-5	TGTGCCAGCAGTCAAGAGGCGGGTACTGAAGCTTTCTTT	CASSQEAGTEAFF
-	-	TRBJ1-2	TRBV4-1	TGCGCCAGCAGCCAAGAGCCCCGGAAGGGGTGGCATGGCTACACCTTC	CASSQEPRKGWHGYTF
-	-	TRBJ2-7	TRBV7-9	TGTGCCAGCAGCCTGTCCTACGAGCAGTACTTC	CASSLSYEQYF
-	-	TRBJ2-1	TRBV13	TGTGCCAGCAGCTCCCAGGGCTATGAGCAGTTCTTC	CASSSQGYEQFF
-	TRBD1	TRBJ1-1	TRBV27	TGTGCCAGCAGTCGACCAGGGGGAGTCACTGAAGCTTTCTTT	CASSRPGGVTEAFF
-	-	TRBJ1-2	TRBV30	TGTGCCGCCTTCGTAGGGCGGGGGGGCGACGGCTACACCTTC	CAAFVGRGGDGYTF
few	-	TRBJ1-2	TRBV11-2	TGTGCCAGCGCGACAGACGGCTATGGCTACACCTTC	CASATDGYGYTF
-	TRBD2	TRBJ2-1	TRBV6-5	TGTGCCAGCAGTTACGGGGCTAGCGGATACAATGAGCAGTTCTTC	CASSYGASGYNEQFF
-	-	TRBJ1-1	TRBV6-5	TGTGCCAGCAGTTACGATTCGGGTGATGAAGCTTTCTTT	CASSYDSGDEAFF
few	-	TRBJ1-5	TRBV15	TGTGCCACCACCGGGGGGGGGAATCAGCCCCAGCATTTT	CATTGGGNQPQHF
-	-	TRBJ1-1	TRBV7-9	TGTGCCAGCATTGGTTTGTCTACAGGGATGAACACTGAAGCTTTCTTT	CASIGLSTGMNTEAFF
-	TRBD2	TRBJ2-2	TRBV6-5	TGTGCCAGCAGTTACGCCAAGCGGGGGGGCCCCGGGGAGCTGTTTTTT	CASSYAKRGGPGELFF
-	-	TRBJ2-1	TRBV5-6	TGTGCCAGCAGCTTAGAGGTAGAGCAGTTCTTC	CASSLEVEQFF
-	TRBD2	TRBJ2-1	TRBV7-7	TGTGCCAGCAGCCCCGGAAGGATAGCGGGGGGGCCGTTGAGAATTGAGCAGTTCTTC	CASSPGRIAGGPLRIEQFF
-	TRBD2	TRBJ2-5	TRBV4-1	TGCGCCAGCAGCCAAGTTCTAGCGGGAGTGAGAGAGACCCAGTACTTC	CASSQVLAGVRETQYF
few	-	TRBJ1-1	TRBV9	TGTGCCAGCAGCGTAGGAGGTCAGATGAACACTGAAGCTTTCTTT	CASSVGGQMNTEAFF
-	TRBD1	TRBJ2-7	TRBV7-7	TGTGCCAGCAGCGCGGGACAGGGGTTTCGGCAGTACTTC	CASSAGQGFRQYF